This T cell receptor beta chain was observed in a study of shared clonotypes between healthy human individuals. Regarding the study as a whole: Represented diversity, genetic and exposure-history alike, was limited by few donors. What rarefaction showed was incomplete sorted-subset sequencing despite large depth.

On this clone itself: The antigen remains unidentified.

Libraries were prepared by immunoSEQ multiplex PCR; TCRdb keeps only in-frame clonotypes and omits some of them. Counted here are 650,000 to 800,000 clones, 92% occurring once; the ten biggest clones make up roughly 24%. CD45RO-negative, CCR7-positively selected cells formed the naive CD8 fraction, excluding terminally differentiated effector memory CD45RA+ cells. The junction had 2 bases not matched to a gene; V was cut back by 2 bases and J by 3 bases. CDR1 SGHDT and CDR2 YYEEEE come from the germline V gene. This CDR3 spans 13 amino acids. Sequenced sample: naive CD8+ T cells sorted from blood. This receptor was obtained from a man younger than 45 in good health. The V call is TRBV5-6, the J call TRBJ2-7; 7 nucleotides agree with TRBD1. In DNA, the CDR3 is TGTGCCAGCAGCTTTACAGGGGACTACGAGCAGTACTTC. This translates into CASSFTGDYEQYF.